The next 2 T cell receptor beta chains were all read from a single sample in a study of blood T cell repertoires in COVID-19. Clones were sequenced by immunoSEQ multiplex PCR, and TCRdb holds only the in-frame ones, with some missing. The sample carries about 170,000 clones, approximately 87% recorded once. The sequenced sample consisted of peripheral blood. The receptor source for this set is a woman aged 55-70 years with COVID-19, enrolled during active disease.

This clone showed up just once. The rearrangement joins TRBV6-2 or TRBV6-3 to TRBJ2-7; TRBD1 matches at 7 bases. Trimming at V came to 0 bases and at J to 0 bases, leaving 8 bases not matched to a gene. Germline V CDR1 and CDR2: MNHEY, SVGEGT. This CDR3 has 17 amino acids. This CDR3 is CASSYSKGAGGSYEQYF. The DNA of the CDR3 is TGTGCCAGCAGTTACTCGAAGGGGGCAGGGGGCTCCTACGAGCAGTACTTC.

CDR3 sequence reads: CASSSPRGPKDTQYF. DNA of the CDR3: TGTGCCAGCAGCTCCCCCAGGGGACCCAAGGATACGCAGTATTTT. The J gene is TRBJ2-3, the V gene TRBV7-2; a possible D gene is TRBD1 (6 bases). Germline loops: CDR1 SGHTA, CDR2 FQGNSA. There are 15 residues in the CDR3. V lost 4 bases and J lost 6, with 17 bases in between. Supplemented by reference TRBV7-2 and TRBJ2-3, the full variable domain reads GAGVSQSPSNKVTEKGKDVELRCDPISGHTALYWYRQSLGQGLEFLIYFQGNSAPDKSGLPSDRFSAERTGGSVSTLTIQRTQQEDSAVYLCASSSPRGPKDTQYFGPGTRLTVL.